The source of this TCR beta chain is a study of T-cell reconstitution after alpha-beta-depleted transplantation in children (TCRdb year 2016). About the study as a whole: Using TCR repertoire profiling, the study quantitatively followed how T-cell immune reconstitution unfolded in children after TCRalphabeta/CD19-depleted allogeneic hematopoietic cell transplantation. Overall results and qualifications from the work: Apparently early alphabetaT-cell count recovery about two months after transplant reportedly relied on only several hundred rapidly expanded clones derived from non-depleted graft cells. In some patients, high TCRbeta diversity at day 60 was attributed to recipient T cells and intrathymic progenitors that had survived conditioning. Over subsequent months, a decline in hyperexpanded clone frequencies was noted, and after one year, T-cell counts and TCRbeta diversity were mostly ascribed to newly produced T cells.

Remarks on this clonotype: Its binding antigen is unknown. Per-base qualities were not stored, and no clone one base away is much larger.

The sample's treatment or condition label, in plain terms: allogeneic hematopoietic cell transplantation with graft depleted of TCRalphabeta T cells and CD19 B cells. TCRalphabeta/CD19-depleted allogeneic hematopoietic cell grafts were given to the transplant recipients, all of whom were children. The library was made by PCR. The sequencer listed for this sample is Illumina HiSeq 2500. Molecular barcoding was employed in the preparation of TCR libraries, with unique molecular identifiers being used to normalize TCRbeta repertoire quantification. The public reads were run again by TCRdb, first through fastp at Q25 and then through MiXCR, and only productive beta chains were kept. Every CDR3 protein is listed once, alongside the most common genes and DNA of its rows. This sample lists around 500,000 distinct CDR3 sequences; about 21% were detected once. 13% to 15% of the sample comes from the top ten.

Measured from the cysteine to the phenylalanine, the CDR3 is 13 residues long. The read is trimmed to its CDR3 DNA, 39 bases read in frame from base 1. A distance of 11 bases separates the germline ends of V and J, which lose 6 bases and 3 bases respectively. As encoded in the germline V gene (reference sequence), CDR1 is MNHNY while CDR2 is SVGAGI. The receptor chain draws on TRBV6-6 and TRBJ1-1; matching of 6 bases hints at TRBD1 as the D gene. This TCR derives from a boy under two years old who had a stem cell transplant for acute myeloid leukemia, so the T cells may come from the graft donor. Here the sequenced sample was PBMCs, mostly from graft donor cells, taken 360 days after TCRalphabeta/CD19-depleted stem cell transplant. The DNA sequence is as follows: TGTGCCAGCAGACCCCGGGGGCACACTGAAGCTTTCTTT. It specifies CASRPRGHTEAFF.